The clone carrying this T cell receptor (beta chain) has a handful of counts. The target antigen is unknown. Germline assignment: CDR1 DFQATT and CDR2 SNEGSKA (reference sequence). This CDR3 has 14 amino acids. V lost 0 bases, J lost 5 bases, and 14 bases lay in between. One entry per CDR3 protein results from TCRdb running MiXCR on the 5' RACE reads. Of tens of thousands of distinct CDR3 sequences listed, less than 20% are singletons. The data were obtained in a study of early T cells in non-severe SARS-CoV-2 infection. General study points: Private and CD4 specificities were missed by VDJdb matching, skewed to anti-spike CD8.

Sample: whole blood, taken at baseline. The V and J genes are TRBV20-1 and TRBJ2-7, with D maybe TRBD1 (6 bases). The origin of this receptor is an adult who was a healthcare worker with PCR-confirmed SARS-CoV-2 infection or an uninfected control (not recorded which). The CDR3, as DNA: TGCAGTGCTAGAGATAACAGGGACCTCGACGAGCAGTACTTC. Protein product: CSARDNRDLDEQYF.